This T cell receptor beta chain was found in a study of cytomegalovirus exposure and HLA in healthy donors. This clone has just a few counts. Antigen unknown. The junction had 5 bases not matched to a gene; V was cut back by 6 bases and J by 6 bases. This CDR3 is 15 amino acids long. The germline V gene encodes CDR1 MNHNY and CDR2 SVGAGI (reference sequence). Overall study results and limits: About 87% or about 30% of the time was how often most TCR beta V segments were productive, according to an earlier analysis. Reported results showed that the classifier diagnosed cytomegalovirus status with high specificity and sensitivity. Researchers reported from a later analysis that most CMV-associated TCR beta chains appeared HLA-restricted.

The PCR was carried out with 60 Vbeta primers and 13 Jbeta primers. Repertoires were generated with immunoSEQ multiplex PCR, while TCRdb's copy carries only in-frame clones and drops some. In the table there are some 97,000 clones, roughly 82% of which are singletons. Sample: PBMCs. This clonotype originated in a woman aged 18-29 years in good health and CMV-seronegative. J is TRBJ2-1 and V is TRBV6-6; 13 bases are a match to TRBD2. CDR3 loop: CASSDGLAGVNEQFF. The CDR3 region has the DNA TGTGCCAGCAGCGACGGACTAGCGGGAGTCAATGAGCAGTTCTTC.